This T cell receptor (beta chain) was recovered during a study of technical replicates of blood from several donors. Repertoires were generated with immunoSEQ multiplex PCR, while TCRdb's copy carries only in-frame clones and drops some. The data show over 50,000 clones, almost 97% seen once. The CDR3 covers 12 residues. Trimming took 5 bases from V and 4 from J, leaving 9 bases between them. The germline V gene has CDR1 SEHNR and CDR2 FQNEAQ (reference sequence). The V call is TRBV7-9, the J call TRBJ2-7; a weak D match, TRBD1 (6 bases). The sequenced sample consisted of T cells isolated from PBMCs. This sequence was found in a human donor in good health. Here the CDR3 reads CASSPRGYEQYF. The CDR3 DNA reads TGTGCCAGCAGCCCTAGGGGGTACGAGCAGTACTTC.